This T cell receptor (beta chain) is drawn from a study of shared clonotypes between healthy human individuals. Whole-study findings and limits: Read depth was anticipated to influence clonotype sharing among donors.

Comments on this clone: What it binds is not known.

Sequencing was performed with immunoSEQ multiplex PCR; in TCRdb, only in-frame clones are kept and a portion is missing. Of about 2.1 million clones listed, 90% to 95% are singletons. It was CD45RO-negative cells, positively selected for CCR7, that made up naive CD8 cells, with terminally differentiated effector memory CD45RA+ cells excluded. Donors were healthy HIV-negative adults without recently reported acute infections or vaccinations. With 2 bases clipped from V and 4 bases from J, the junction kept 3 bases outside the gene matches. Per the germline V gene, CDR1 is SGHNT and CDR2 is YYREEE (reference sequence). This CDR3 comprises 13 residues.

The TCR sequence derives from a man younger than 30 in good health. Some clones in this sample may be carry-over from other donors' samples. V is TRBV5-4 and J is TRBJ2-7; 7 bases are a match to TRBD2. The sample comprised naive CD8+ T cells from PBMCs. CDR3 residues: CASSFGTMYEQYF. In DNA, the CDR3 is TGTGCCAGCAGCTTTGGGACTATGTACGAGCAGTACTTC. Full variable domain (missing parts from reference TRBV5-4 and TRBJ2-7): ETGVTQSPTHLIKTRGQQVTLRCSSQSGHNTVSWYQQALGQGPQFIFQYYREEENGRGNFPPRFSGLQFPNYSSELNVNALELDDSALYLCASSFGTMYEQYFGPGTRLTVT.